The rows below give T cell receptor beta chains drawn from one sample of a study of T cells in Graves' hyperthyroidism and ophthalmopathy. MiXCR, applied by TCRdb to the multiplex PCR reads, yields one record per CDR3 protein. The table has roughly 160,000 distinct CDR3 sequences, roughly 9.4% seen once; the top ten hold around 21%. The sample was blood. Receptors were obtained from a woman between 18 and 30 years old with Graves' hyperthyroidism that later progressed to Graves' ophthalmopathy. The CDR3 runs from the conserved cysteine through the conserved F or W. D genes are given only for firm matches. The listing skips clone size in some rows; elsewhere it reads once, few, many or a size class.

-	TRBV5-5	many	TRBJ2-3	TGTGCCAGCAGCTTACAAAACCAGGACACTCAGTATTTT	CASSLQNQDTQYF
-	TRBV3-1	-	TRBJ1-4	TGTGCCAGCAGCCAAACAGGGACCACTAATGAAAAACTGTTTTTT	CASSQTGTTNEKLFF
TRBD2	TRBV27	many	TRBJ2-2	TGTGCCAGCAGTTTATGGGCACTAGCGCAGACCGGGGAGCTGTTTTTT	CASSLWALAQTGELFF
-	TRBV20-1	many	TRBJ2-2	TGCAGTGCTGATGACAGTACGGGCACCGGGGAGCTGTTTTTT	CSADDSTGTGELFF
-	TRBV6-4	-	TRBJ2-7	TGTGCCAGCAGTGAAGCCCCCCCCTACGAGCAGTACTTC	CASSEAPPYEQYF
TRBD2	TRBV6-1	many	TRBJ2-1	TGTGCCAGCAGTGAACTAGCGGGGTACAATGAGCAGTTCTTC	CASSELAGYNEQFF
-	TRBV7-6	many	TRBJ1-1	TGTGCCAGTTCCCGTTCAGGGGCGACTGAAGCTTTCTTT	CASSRSGATEAFF
-	TRBV28	many	TRBJ1-2	TGTGCCAGCAGTTTATCTTTGGCGTCCGACACCTTC	CASSLSLASDTF
-	TRBV5-1	many	TRBJ2-7	TGCGCCAGCAGCTTAGGGACGTCCGCCCCATTCGAGCAGTACTTC	CASSLGTSAPFEQYF
TRBD2	TRBV7-7	few	TRBJ2-2	TGTGCTAGCAGCCCTTTGACTAGCTCGAACACCGGGGAGCTGTTTTTT	CASSPLTSSNTGELFF
TRBD2	TRBV19	many	TRBJ2-3	TGTGCCAGTAGTATAGATCCCCCGGCTAGCGGGAGGGATACGCAGTATTTT	CASSIDPPASGRDTQYF
TRBD2	TRBV12-3/TRBV12-4	many	TRBJ2-5	TGTGCCAGCAGTCCCCGAGGGACTAGCGGGAGTGCGGAGACCCAGTACTTC	CASSPRGTSGSAETQYF
-	TRBV29-1	many	TRBJ2-2	TGCAGCGCGGGACAAGGGAACACCGGGGAGCTGTTTTTT	CSAGQGNTGELFF
-	TRBV10-3	many	TRBJ2-3	TGTGCCATCAGTGACTTTGGGGGGCTAGGTACAGATACGCAGTATTTT	CAISDFGGLGTDTQYF
-	TRBV7-6	many	TRBJ1-5	TGTGCCAGCAGCTTAGAATTAGGGGGGCTTTATAGCAATCAGCCCCAGCATTTT	CASSLELGGLYSNQPQHF
TRBD2	TRBV4-1	few	TRBJ2-5	TGCGCCAGCAGCCAAGTAGGGATTAGCGGGACGTACCAAGAGACCCAGTACTTC	CASSQVGISGTYQETQYF
-	TRBV27	few	TRBJ2-1	TGTGCCAGCAGCCCGGGACTCCCGAGCTCCTACAATGAGCAGTTCTTC	CASSPGLPSSYNEQFF
-	TRBV2	many	TRBJ2-1	TGTGCCAGCAGTGAGGACGGGAGCTCCTACAATGAGCAGTTCTTC	CASSEDGSSYNEQFF
-	TRBV20-1	many	TRBJ2-5	TGCAGTGCTACAAGGACAGCCCAAGAGACCCAGTACTTC	CSATRTAQETQYF
-	TRBV14	many	TRBJ2-4	TGTGCCAGCAGCGGGCGGTGGACGGAACACATTCAGTACTTC	CASSGRWTEHIQYF
-	TRBV30	many	TRBJ1-1	TGTGCCTGGAGTGTCGACAAAGCTTTCTTT	CAWSVDKAFF
TRBD1	TRBV2	many	TRBJ2-3	TGTGCCAGCACCGACAGGGGGAACCTAAACACAGATACGCAGTATTTT	CASTDRGNLNTDTQYF
-	TRBV3-1	many	TRBJ1-6	TGTGCCAGCAGCCATACCAGTCGCTCCCATAATTCACCCCTCCACTTT	CASSHTSRSHNSPLHF
TRBD2	TRBV27	many	TRBJ2-7	TGTGCCAGCAGTTTATCGCGGGGGAACGAGCAGTACTTC	CASSLSRGNEQYF
-	TRBV2	many	TRBJ2-7	TGTGCCAGCGTAGACAGCCCCTACGAGCAGTACTTC	CASVDSPYEQYF
-	TRBV5-8	many	TRBJ2-5	TGTGCCAGCAGCTTAGCTGACACCGAGACCCAGTACTTC	CASSLADTETQYF
TRBD2	TRBV15	many	TRBJ2-3	TGTGCCACCAGCAGAGGACTAGCGGGGGGCACAGATACGCAGTATTTT	CATSRGLAGGTDTQYF
TRBD1	TRBV3-1	many	TRBJ1-2	TGTGCCAGCAGCACACAGGGGCGAAGGCCCTCCTATGGCTACACCTTC	CASSTQGRRPSYGYTF
-	TRBV27	-	TRBJ2-7	-	CASSSSMVGSYEQYF
-	TRBV6-1	many	TRBJ1-5	TGTGCCAGCAGGCCCGAACAAAAAAATCAGCCCCAGCATTTT	CASRPEQKNQPQHF
-	TRBV11-3	many	TRBJ1-1	TGTGCCAGCAGCCGACACCTGAACACTGAAGCTTTCTTT	CASSRHLNTEAFF
-	TRBV28	many	TRBJ1-2	TGTGCCAGCAGTTTCCTCGGGCAGACAGCCTACGGCTACACCTTC	CASSFLGQTAYGYTF
TRBD2	TRBV20-1	-	TRBJ2-5	TGCAGTGCTAGAGGTAGCGGGATGACCCCCGGGAAGACCCAGTACTTC	CSARGSGMTPGKTQYF
-	TRBV12-3/TRBV12-4	many	TRBJ2-5	TGTGCCAGCAGTTTAAGGGTTTGGGAGACCCAGTACTTC	CASSLRVWETQYF
TRBD1	TRBV30	many	TRBJ1-1	TGTGCCTGGAGCAGGACAGGGTTCACTGAAGCTTTCTTT	CAWSRTGFTEAFF
-	TRBV12-3/TRBV12-4	many	TRBJ2-1	TGTGCCAGCAGCACGGCCCTCGGCGGTTACAATGAGCAGTTCTTC	CASSTALGGYNEQFF
TRBD2	TRBV20-1	many	TRBJ2-5	TGCAGTGCCTTGGGACTAGCAGGCGAGACCCAGTACTTC	CSALGLAGETQYF
TRBD1	TRBV19	many	TRBJ1-4	TGTGCCAGTAGTATTGGCGCGGGACAGGGGAGTGAAAAACTGTTTTTT	CASSIGAGQGSEKLFF
-	TRBV12-3/TRBV12-4	few	TRBJ2-5	TGTGCCAGCAGCCTCCAGGGGATCCAAGAGACCCAGTACTTC	CASSLQGIQETQYF
-	TRBV27	many	TRBJ1-2	TGTGCCAGCAGCCCCTTCGTGGTGGGGCTGGGTGGCTACACCTTC	CASSPFVVGLGGYTF
TRBD1	TRBV6-6	many	TRBJ1-6	TGTGCCAGCAGTTACGGGACAGGCATGGCGCCCCTCCACTTT	CASSYGTGMAPLHF
-	TRBV9	many	TRBJ1-2	TGTGCCAGCAGCCTCGGACAGCATGGCTACACCTTC	CASSLGQHGYTF